A selection of T cell receptor beta chains follows, all from one sample in a study of blood T cell repertoires in COVID-19. The protocol was immunoSEQ multiplex PCR, while the TCRdb copy is restricted to in-frame clones and leaves out a portion. The table has tens of thousands of clones, around nine tenths seen once. The sequenced sample was peripheral blood. These receptor sequences come from an elderly man with active or convalescent COVID-19. Each CDR3 is given with its conserved first and last residue. D genes are given only for firm matches. The size of a clone is reported for some rows only, either as once, few or many, or as a class for expanded clones.

d_gene	v_gene	j_gene	abundance	CDR3nt	CDR3aa
-	TRBV7-2	TRBJ2-1	-	TGTGCCAGCAGCTTAGATAACCAGGGTAGTGAGCAGTTCTTC	CASSLDNQGSEQFF
-	TRBV6-2/TRBV6-3	TRBJ1-3	-	TGTGCCAGCAGTTACTCGACCACGACAGCCTCTGGAAACACCATATATTTT	CASSYSTTTASGNTIYF
TRBD2	TRBV2	TRBJ2-2	few	TGTGCCAGCAGTCGACTAGCGGGAGGAGTAGGGGCGGGGGAGCTGTTTTTT	CASSRLAGGVGAGELFF
-	TRBV27	TRBJ1-1	once	TGTGCCAGCAGTTTACTTGTGAACACTGAAGCTTTCTTT	CASSLLVNTEAFF
TRBD2	TRBV4-1	TRBJ2-5	few	TGCGCCAGCAGATCGACAGCGGGAGGGGGAGAGACCCAGTACTTC	CASRSTAGGGETQYF
TRBD2	TRBV5-1	TRBJ2-1	-	TGCGCCAGCAGCTTCATTACGGGAGGCTCCTACAATGAGCAGTTCTTC	CASSFITGGSYNEQFF
-	TRBV19	TRBJ1-1	few	TGTGCCAGTAGTATCAACAGGGAGAGAAGTGAAGCTTTCTTT	CASSINRERSEAFF
TRBD2	TRBV3-1/TRBV3-2	TRBJ2-3	-	TGTGCCAGCAGCCAGGGACTAGCCGGCACAGATACGCAGTATTTT	CASSQGLAGTDTQYF
-	TRBV7-7	TRBJ2-2	once	TGTGCCAGCGGCGGTTCCGCTCGAGACACCGGGGAGCTGTTTTTT	CASGGSARDTGELFF
TRBD1	TRBV2	TRBJ2-5	-	TGTGCCAGCAGCCCGGGACAGGGGCGCCAAGAGACCCAGTACTTC	CASSPGQGRQETQYF
TRBD1	TRBV28	TRBJ2-3	-	TGTGCCAGCAGTTGGGACAGGGTTCGGGATACGCAGTATTTT	CASSWDRVRDTQYF
-	TRBV3-1/TRBV3-2	TRBJ1-5	-	TGTGCCAGCAGCCCCTTCCAGGGTTATCAGCCCCAGCATTTT	CASSPFQGYQPQHF
TRBD1	TRBV6-5	TRBJ1-2	-	TGTGCCAGCAGTACGACAGGGAGTGGCTACACCTTC	CASSTTGSGYTF
TRBD1	TRBV10-3	TRBJ1-1	-	TGTGCCATCAGCAGGACAGGTGGGTCGAACACTGAAGCTTTCTTT	CAISRTGGSNTEAFF
-	TRBV5-1	TRBJ1-5	-	TGCGCCAGCAGACGTGGTGGCGTGGGCCCCCAGCATTTT	CASRRGGVGPQHF
TRBD2	TRBV10-3	TRBJ2-3	-	TGTGCCATCCGGGAGGGGCCGCGCACAGATACGCAGTATTTT	CAIREGPRTDTQYF
TRBD1	TRBV28	TRBJ1-3	-	TGTGCCAGCAGTTGGGACAGGACACTTGGAAACACCATATATTTT	CASSWDRTLGNTIYF